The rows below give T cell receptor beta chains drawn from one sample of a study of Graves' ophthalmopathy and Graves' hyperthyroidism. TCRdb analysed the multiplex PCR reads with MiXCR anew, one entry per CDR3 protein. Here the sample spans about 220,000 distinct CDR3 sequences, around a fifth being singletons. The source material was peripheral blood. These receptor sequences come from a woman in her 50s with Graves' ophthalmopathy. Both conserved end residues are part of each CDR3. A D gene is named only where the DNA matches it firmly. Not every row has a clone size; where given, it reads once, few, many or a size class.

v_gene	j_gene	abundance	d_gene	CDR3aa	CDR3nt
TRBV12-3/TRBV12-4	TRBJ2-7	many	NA	CASSLGGTLYEQYF	TGTGCCAGCAGCTTAGGAGGGACCCTATACGAGCAGTACTTC
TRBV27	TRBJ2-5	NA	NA	CASSLLEGETQYF	TGTGCCAGCAGTTTGCTGGAGGGGGAGACCCAGTACTTC
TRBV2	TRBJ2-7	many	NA	CASKARDNSYEQYF	TGTGCCAGCAAAGCCCGGGACAACTCCTACGAGCAGTACTTC
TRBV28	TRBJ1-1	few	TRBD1	CASSPTRGGITEAFF	TGTGCCAGCAGTCCTACCAGAGGGGGCATCACTGAAGCTTTCTTT
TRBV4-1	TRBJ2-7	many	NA	CASSVQTLTYEQYF	TGCGCCAGCAGCGTCCAAACCCTTACGTACGAGCAGTACTTC
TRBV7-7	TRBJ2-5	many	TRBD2	CASSSPVGGVETQYF	TGTGCTAGCAGCTCCCCTGTGGGAGGGGTAGAGACCCAGTACTTC
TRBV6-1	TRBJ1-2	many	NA	CASSEWGFGGYTF	TGTGCCAGCAGTGAATGGGGTTTCGGTGGCTACACCTTC
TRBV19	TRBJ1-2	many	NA	CASSHRGVGGYTF	TGTGCCAGTAGCCACCGAGGGGTCGGAGGCTACACCTTC
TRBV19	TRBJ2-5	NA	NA	CASSPRVSQETQYF	TGTGCCAGTAGTCCACGTGTCAGCCAAGAGACCCAGTACTTC
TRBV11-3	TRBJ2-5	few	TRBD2	CASSSEGSGDRETQYF	TGTGCCAGCAGCTCAGAGGGTAGCGGGGATCGGGAAACCCAGTACTTC
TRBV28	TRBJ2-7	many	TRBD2	CASSSAHILAGGLYEQYF	TGTGCCAGCAGTTCCGCCCACATACTAGCGGGAGGGCTATACGAGCAGTACTTC
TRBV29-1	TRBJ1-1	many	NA	CSVEAVGVVNTEAFF	TGCAGCGTTGAAGCCGTGGGGGTAGTGAACACTGAAGCTTTCTTT
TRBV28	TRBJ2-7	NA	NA	CASSYSRVTYEQYF	TGTGCCAGCAGTTACTCGAGGGTGACCTACGAGCAGTACTTC
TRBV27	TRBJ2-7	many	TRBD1	CASSSRTGEGRRYEQYF	TGTGCCAGCAGTTCGAGGACAGGGGAGGGGAGAAGGTACGAGCAGTACTTC
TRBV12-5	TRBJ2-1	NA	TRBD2	CASGTWTSGRKGHNEQFF	TGTGCTAGTGGTACCTGGACTAGCGGGAGGAAAGGCCACAATGAGCAGTTCTTC
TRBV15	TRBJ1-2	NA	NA	CATSRDLASNYGYTF	TGTGCCACCAGCAGAGATCTTGCCTCTAACTATGGCTACACCTTC
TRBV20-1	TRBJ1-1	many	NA	CSARSHGTEAFF	TGCAGTGCTAGATCACACGGGACTGAAGCTTTCTTT
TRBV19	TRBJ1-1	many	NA	CASKTGIKAEAFF	TGTGCCAGTAAGACGGGGATTAAGGCTGAAGCTTTCTTT
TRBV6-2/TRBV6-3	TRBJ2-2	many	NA	CASRVESRAGPANTGELFF	TGTGCCAGCAGAGTCGAGAGCAGGGCTGGCCCTGCGAACACCGGGGAGCTGTTTTTT
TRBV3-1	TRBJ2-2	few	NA	CASTLAHTGELFF	TGTGCCAGCACGCTAGCGCACACCGGGGAGCTGTTTTTT
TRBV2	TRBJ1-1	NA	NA	CASNTRGANTEAFF	TGTGCCAGCAACACGCGGGGGGCGAACACTGAAGCTTTCTTT
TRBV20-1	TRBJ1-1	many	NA	CSARPRRGQGVTEAFF	TGCAGTGCTAGACCCCGACGAGGGCAGGGCGTCACTGAAGCTTTCTTT
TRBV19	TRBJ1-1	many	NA	CASSASGTVNTEAFF	TGTGCCAGTAGCGCCTCCGGGACGGTGAACACTGAAGCTTTCTTT
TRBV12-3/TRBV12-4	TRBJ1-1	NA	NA	CASSLRRAAFF	TGTGCCAGCAGTTTACGCAGGGCGGCTTTCTTT
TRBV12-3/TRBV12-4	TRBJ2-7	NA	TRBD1	CASISRDRAYEQYF	TGTGCCAGCATTTCCCGGGACAGGGCCTACGAGCAGTACTTC
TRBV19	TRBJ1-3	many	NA	CGAGATSGNTIYF	TGTGGAGCAGGGGCGACCTCTGGAAACACCATATATTTT
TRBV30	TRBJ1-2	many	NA	CAWSLLDGTTYGYTF	TGTGCCTGGAGTCTCTTGGACGGTACGACTTATGGCTACACCTTC
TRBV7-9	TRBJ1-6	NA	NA	CASSERAMHSPLHF	TGTGCCAGCAGTGAACGGGCCATGCATTCACCCCTCCACTTT